This T cell receptor beta chain is drawn from a study of blood T cell repertoires in COVID-19. Study-wide background: From T cells, B-cell-depleted T cells, or PBMCs came the material, which was cDNA or gDNA.

The protocol was immunoSEQ multiplex PCR, while the TCRdb copy is restricted to in-frame clones and leaves out a portion. The repertoire has fewer than 250,000 clones, around 80% of them found once; the top ten carry 7% to 10%. The CDR3 extends over 18 amino acids. Germline V CDR1 and CDR2: LNHDA, SQIVND (reference sequence). V shed 6 bases and J 0 bases; nucleotides not matched to a gene: 9. Sequenced sample: peripheral blood. The rearrangement uses TRBV19 and TRBJ2-4, with TRBD2 matching over 12 bases. This receptor was obtained from a woman in her fifties or sixties with acute or convalescent COVID-19. CDR3 in DNA: TGTGCCAGTAGGAAAAGGACTAGCGGGGATATAGCCAAAAACATTCAGTACTTC. This translates into CASRKRTSGDIAKNIQYF.